Here is one TCR beta chain with its context. The data are from a study of identical twins. The germline gives CDR1 SEHNR, CDR2 FQNEAQ (reference sequence). The CDR3 length is 14 residues. V lost 4 bases to trimming and J lost 4 bases, with 13 bases between them. TCRdb used MiXCR to reprocess the 5' RACE reads, holding one entry per CDR3 protein. The sample yields nearly 650,000 distinct CDR3 sequences, 7.1% seen once. The sample was also reused in another study, on yellow fever vaccine responses in identical twins.

The sequence was collected from a woman aged 18 to 35 in good health. This chain joins TRBV7-9 and TRBJ1-1, with D perhaps TRBD1 (6 bases). The specimen was PBMCs. DNA of the CDR3: TGTGCCAGCAGCTCACAGGGTTTCGCCACTGAAGCTTTCTTT. The encoded protein is CASSSQGFATEAFF.